This entry lists 30 T cell receptor beta chains sequenced from one sample in a study of cytomegalovirus exposure and HLA in healthy donors. The assay was immunoSEQ multiplex PCR, and TCRdb's table has in-frame clones only and misses some. The table includes about 54,000 clones, approximately 89% detected once. Sequencing was done on a sample of PBMCs. The source is a woman in her late teens or twenties in good health and CMV-seropositive.

The genes are TRBV6-6 and TRBJ1-1; D possibly corresponds to TRBD1 (6 bases). Germline V lookup: CDR1 MNHNY, CDR2 SVGAGI (reference sequence). The CDR3 covers 12 residues. The V gene lost 6 bases and the J gene lost 10 bases, with 15 bases spanning the gap. CDR3 nucleotide sequence: TGTGCCAGCAGAAATGGACAGACAGGAGCTTTCTTT. Amino acid sequence: CASRNGQTGAFF.

The rearrangement uses TRBV5-5 and TRBJ2-1, with 11 bases lining up with TRBD2. Trimming removed 4 bases from V and 0 bases from J; junction bases left unmatched: 6. This CDR3 has 17 amino acids. CDR1 is SGHKS, CDR2 YYEKEE, per germline (reference sequence). The CDR3 DNA reads as TGTGCCAGCAGCCTCCGACTAGCGGGGAGCTCCTACAATGAGCAGTTCTTC. Translating it yields CASSLRLAGSSYNEQFF.

This chain links TRBV19 with TRBJ2-1, with TRBD1 matching 8 bases. The CDR3 sequence is 14 residues long. The ends lost 6 bases at V and 4 bases at J; junction bases unmatched: 5. Germline V lookup: CDR1 LNHDA, CDR2 SQIVND (reference sequence). CDR3 loop: CASSPGQEYNEQFF. The DNA of the CDR3 is TGTGCCAGTAGCCCGGGACAGGAATACAATGAGCAGTTCTTC.

This clone has only a few counts. The rearrangement joins TRBV7-2 to TRBJ2-3; D gene uncertain. V was cut by 3 bases and J by 6 bases, with 10 bases left in between. Per the germline V gene, CDR1 is SGHTA and CDR2 is FQGNSA. CDR3 length equals 13 residues. The CDR3 reads CASSLGYMDTQYF. The CDR3 region has the DNA TGTGCCAGCAGCTTGGGCTATATGGATACGCAGTATTTT.

The chain recombines TRBV27 with TRBJ2-7; a weak D match, TRBD1 (6 bases). The V gene's germline CDR1 is MNHEY and CDR2 SMNVEV (reference sequence). V was cut by 3 bases and J by 6 bases, with 18 bases left in between. This CDR3 has 15 residues. Written as DNA, the CDR3 is TGTGCCAGCAGTTTGGAAACACAGGGAAGGGGCGAGCAGTACTTC. Protein: CASSLETQGRGEQYF.

The genes are TRBV10-3 and TRBJ2-1, with TRBD1 identical over 8 bases. The V gene end was trimmed by 8 bases and the J gene end by 3 bases; junction bases not matched to a gene: 9. This CDR3 has 15 residues. The germline V gene encodes CDR1 ENHRY and CDR2 SYGVKD. This CDR3 is CAIGYWTGLYNEQFF. The CDR3 DNA follows: TGTGCCATCGGTTACTGGACAGGGCTCTACAATGAGCAGTTCTTC.

There are a few counts of this clone. The rearrangement links TRBV6-5 to TRBJ2-2; 9 bases fit TRBD2. With V trimmed by 6 bases and J by 8 bases, 10 bases remained unmatched. Germline assignment: CDR1 MNHEY and CDR2 SVGAGI. CDR3 length: 15 residues. For the CDR3, the DNA is TGTGCCAGCAGCGTCGTAGCGGGGGAACCGGGGGAGCTGTTTTTT. As protein: CASSVVAGEPGELFF.

Regarding this clone: A read error may account for a junction end that differs from germline. The rearrangement uses TRBV30 and TRBJ1-1, with TRBD1 matching over 8 bases. The CDR3 spans 14 residues. CDR1 and CDR2 from the germline V gene are GTSNPN and SVGIG (reference sequence). CDR3 sequence (DNA): TGTGCCTGGAGAGGACAGGGCTCGAACGCTGAAGCTTTCTTT. This sequence encodes CAWRGQGSNAEAFF.

This sequence joins TRBV19 and TRBJ1-1; 9 nucleotides match TRBD1. J was trimmed by 11 bases and V by 5 bases; bases with no gene match: 6. CDR1 is LNHDA and CDR2 is SQIVND in the germline V gene (reference sequence). CDR3 length: 12 amino acids. This chain's CDR3 is CASSPDRGGAFF. CDR3 in DNA: TGTGCCAGTAGTCCGGACAGGGGTGGTGCTTTCTTT.

This clone was recorded a few times. This chain connects TRBV6-5 to TRBJ1-4, with D perhaps matching TRBD1 (6 bases). CDR3 length: 15 amino acids. The V and J ends lost 2 bases and 10 bases respectively, with 17 bases between them. CDR1 MNHEY and CDR2 SVGAGI come from the germline V gene. DNA for the CDR3: TGTGCCAGCAGTTACACGGACAGAGGGAGCGGAAAACTGTTTTTT. Translated: CASSYTDRGSGKLFF.

The chain carries TRBV2 and TRBJ2-3; TRBD2 aligns across 16 bases. The V and J ends lost 7 bases and 5 bases, in that order; junction bases with no gene match: 9. The CDR3 has 17 amino acids. The V gene's germline CDR1 is SNHLY and CDR2 FYNNEI. The CDR3 here is CASTGTSGGAGLDTQYF. For the CDR3, the DNA is TGTGCCAGCACTGGGACTAGCGGGGGGGCTGGGTTAGATACGCAGTATTTT.

The chain is built from TRBV30 and TRBJ1-2; D not certain. The CDR3 runs to 12 residues. Germline CDR1 GTSNPN, CDR2 SVGIG (reference sequence). The V end was cut by 2 bases, the J end by 5 bases, with 9 bases between. The CDR3: CAWSLGPYGYTF. The CDR3, as DNA: TGTGCCTGGAGTCTTGGCCCTTATGGCTACACCTTC.

This clone has just one count. CDR3 region: CASSARDREGTDTQYF. CDR3 DNA: TGTGCCAGCAGCGCCCGGGACAGGGAAGGAACAGATACGCAGTATTTT. The chain joins TRBV9 to TRBJ2-3; 9 bases are a match to TRBD1. From germline, CDR1 is SGDLS and CDR2 YYNGEE. J was trimmed by 3 bases and V by 3 bases; bases with no gene match: 8. The CDR3 length is 16 residues.

The J gene is TRBJ2-1, the V gene TRBV30; 9 nucleotides line up with TRBD2. The CDR3 spans 13 residues. Trimming took 5 bases from V and 9 from J; bases not matched to a gene: 8. The germline CDR1 and CDR2 sequences are GTSNPN and SVGIG (reference sequence). CDR3 in DNA: TGTGCCTGGGTGCGGGGGGGGATCGCTGAGCAGTTCTTC. Protein: CAWVRGGIAEQFF.

The J gene is TRBJ1-5, the V gene TRBV2; 9 bases match TRBD1. Trimming removed 5 bases from V and 6 bases from J; junction bases left unmatched: 11. The CDR3 spans 16 residues. CDR1 is SNHLY and CDR2 is FYNNEI in the germline V gene. CDR3 protein: CASSSLQTGGGQPQHF. CDR3 DNA: TGTGCCAGCAGTTCTTTACAAACAGGGGGCGGTCAGCCCCAGCATTTT.

The V gene is TRBV30, the J gene TRBJ2-2; tentatively, D is TRBD1 (5 bases). Trimming took off 1 base at V and 5 bases at J, with 14 bases between the two ends. The CDR3 covers 15 residues. Germline V gene sequence: CDR1 GTSNPN, CDR2 SVGIG (reference sequence). CDR3 in amino acids: CAWSAPARETGELFF. In nucleotides, the CDR3 is TGTGCCTGGAGTGCGCCCGCCAGGGAAACCGGGGAGCTGTTTTTT. Drawing the rest from reference TRBV30 and TRBJ2-2, the complete variable domain is SQTIHQWPATLVQPVGSPLSLECTVEGTSNPNLYWYRQAAGRGLQLLFYSVGIGQISSEVPQNLSASRPQDRQFILSSKKLLLSDSGFYLCAWSAPARETGELFFGEGSRLTVL.

The chain joins TRBV5-4 to TRBJ2-5; the match to TRBD2 covers 11 bases. The trim removed 4 bases at V and 1 base at J, leaving 6 bases unmatched. Germline lookup yields CDR1 SGHNT and CDR2 YYREEE (reference sequence). The CDR3 sequence is 16 residues long. Here the CDR3 reads CASSGGGLAVQETQYF. CDR3 nucleotides: TGTGCCAGCAGCGGGGGGGGACTAGCGGTCCAAGAGACCCAGTACTTC.

V usage is TRBV7-2 and J usage is TRBJ2-7, with TRBD2 matching 10 bases. CDR1 is SGHTA, CDR2 FQGNSA, per germline. V was pared by 4 bases and J by 5 bases, with 5 bases of the junction left unmatched. The CDR3 covers 14 residues. The CDR3 DNA follows: TGTGCCAGCAGCTCTAAGCGGGGGGGCAACGAGCAGTACTTC. Amino acids: CASSSKRGGNEQYF.

V is TRBV5-4 and J is TRBJ2-6; D is possibly TRBD2 (6 bases). Germline V gives CDR1 SGHNT, CDR2 YYREEE (reference sequence). V was trimmed by 4 bases and J by 12 bases, leaving 17 bases between them. The CDR3 runs to 14 residues. Here the CDR3 reads CASSPREVSTVLTF. Written as DNA, the CDR3 is TGTGCCAGCAGCCCCAGGGAGGTTTCCACCGTCCTGACTTTC.

This sequence joins TRBV5-1 and TRBJ2-5; possibly TRBD2 for D (6 bases). The CDR3 length is 15 residues. Trimming took 3 bases from V and 4 from J, leaving 16 bases between them. Germline lookup yields CDR1 SGHRS and CDR2 YFSETQ. The CDR3 is CASSSLAVPGETQYF. In DNA, the CDR3 is TGCGCCAGCAGCTCCTTAGCGGTCCCAGGAGAGACCCAGTACTTC.

The rearrangement uses TRBV19 and TRBJ2-1; 7 nucleotides match TRBD2. V trimming: 8 bases; J trimming: 5 bases; junction bases outside the gene matches: 3. This CDR3 contains 12 residues. Germline CDR1 LNHDA, CDR2 SQIVND (reference sequence). CDR3 DNA: TGTGCCAGTCGGGGGGACGACAATGAGCAGTTCTTC. Its protein is CASRGDDNEQFF.

The chain recombines TRBV5-4 with TRBJ2-1; 7 positions match TRBD1. Germline CDR1 is SGHNT and CDR2 is YYREEE (reference sequence). Losses at the gene ends were 4 bases for V and 0 bases for J; bases not matched to a gene: 4. This CDR3 has 15 amino acids. The CDR3 DNA is TGTGCCAGCAGCCCGACAGGGAGCTCCTACAATGAGCAGTTCTTC. It encodes CASSPTGSSYNEQFF.

The chain links TRBV2 to TRBJ1-2, with D maybe TRBD1 (6 bases). This CDR3 has 15 residues. CDR1 and CDR2 from the germline V gene are SNHLY and FYNNEI. V gave up 7 bases and J gave up 4 bases, with 19 bases separating them. CDR3 nucleotide sequence: TGTGCCAGCATCGAGAGGGGGATTTCTGGCTATGGCTACACCTTC. It codes for CASIERGISGYGYTF.

This clone was seen more than once but under ten times. V usage is TRBV27 and J usage is TRBJ2-5; the D gene is possibly TRBD1 (5 bases). The germline gives CDR1 MNHEY, CDR2 SMNVEV (reference sequence). The CDR3 is 13 residues long. V lost 2 bases and J 6 bases, leaving 10 bases between the germline ends. In DNA form, the CDR3 reads TGTGCCAGCAGTTTACAGGGCGGACAGACCCAGTACTTC. Protein product: CASSLQGGQTQYF.

The J gene is TRBJ1-1, the V gene TRBV4-3, with D possibly being TRBD1 (6 bases). V gave up 0 bases and J gave up 4 bases, with 15 bases separating them. CDR1 LGHNA and CDR2 YSLEER come from the germline V gene. The CDR3 length is 16 residues. Here the CDR3 reads CASSQEEGVGTTEAFF. DNA for the CDR3: TGCGCCAGCAGCCAAGAAGAGGGGGTGGGTACCACTGAAGCTTTCTTT.

The chain is built from TRBV5-1 and TRBJ1-2, with D unresolved. V shed 0 bases and J shed 5 bases, with 5 bases lying between them. The CDR3 consists of 12 residues. Germline V gives CDR1 SGHRS, CDR2 YFSETQ. The CDR3 DNA reads as TGCGCCAGCAGCTTGGATCGTTATGGCTACACCTTC. It codes for CASSLDRYGYTF.

The genes are TRBV27 and TRBJ1-5, with D tentatively TRBD1 (6 bases). Germline assignment: CDR1 MNHEY and CDR2 SMNVEV (reference sequence). This CDR3 is built from 14 residues. V lost 3 bases, J lost 2 bases, and 8 bases lay in between. The CDR3 loop reads CASSFRGGNQPQHF. The CDR3 DNA reads TGTGCCAGCAGTTTCAGGGGCGGCAATCAGCCCCAGCATTTT.

The V and J genes are TRBV5-8 and TRBJ2-1; TRBD2 aligns across 9 bases. The V segment lost 7 bases and the J segment 0 bases; nucleotides outside the gene matches: 5. Germline V gene data show CDR1 as SGHTS and CDR2 as YDEGEE. This CDR3 contains 15 residues. The CDR3: CASFDSGSSYNEQFF. The CDR3 DNA sequence: TGTGCCAGCTTCGATAGCGGGAGCTCCTACAATGAGCAGTTCTTC.

The rearrangement uses TRBV6-1 and TRBJ1-2; D perhaps matches TRBD1 (5 bases). Germline V lookup: CDR1 MNHNS, CDR2 SASEGT. The germline V and J ends were trimmed by 0 bases and 4 bases, with 9 bases remaining between them. The CDR3 runs 14 residues. CDR3 amino acids: CASSEARQGYGYTF. DNA for the CDR3: TGTGCCAGCAGTGAAGCACGGCAGGGCTATGGCTACACCTTC.

V usage is TRBV28 and J usage is TRBJ1-5; the match to TRBD1 covers 11 bases. The CDR3 runs 15 residues. Trimming at V came to 6 bases and at J to 5 bases, leaving 6 bases not matched to a gene. Per germline, CDR1 MDHEN and CDR2 SYDVKM. The CDR3 loop reads CASSRGGQGDQPQHF. Here the CDR3 DNA reads TGTGCCAGCAGCAGAGGGGGACAGGGGGATCAGCCCCAGCATTTT.